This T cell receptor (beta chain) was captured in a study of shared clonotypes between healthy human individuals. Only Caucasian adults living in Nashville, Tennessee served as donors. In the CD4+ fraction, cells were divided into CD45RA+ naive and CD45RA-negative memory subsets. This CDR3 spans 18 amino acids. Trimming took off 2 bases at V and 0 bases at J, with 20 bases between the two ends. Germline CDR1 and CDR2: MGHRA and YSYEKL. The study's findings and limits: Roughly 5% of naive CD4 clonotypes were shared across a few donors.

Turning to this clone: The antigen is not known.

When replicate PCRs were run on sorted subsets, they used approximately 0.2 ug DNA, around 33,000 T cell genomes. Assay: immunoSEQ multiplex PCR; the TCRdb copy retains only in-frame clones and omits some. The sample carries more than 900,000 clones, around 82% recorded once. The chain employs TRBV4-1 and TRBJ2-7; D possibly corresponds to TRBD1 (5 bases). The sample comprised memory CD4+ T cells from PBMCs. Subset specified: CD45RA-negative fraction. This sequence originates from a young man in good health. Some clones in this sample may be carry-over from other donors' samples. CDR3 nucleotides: TGCGCCAGCAGCCAAAAAGCGCGCCGACAGTGCCGCTCCTACGAGCAGTACTTC. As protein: CASSQKARRQCRSYEQYF.